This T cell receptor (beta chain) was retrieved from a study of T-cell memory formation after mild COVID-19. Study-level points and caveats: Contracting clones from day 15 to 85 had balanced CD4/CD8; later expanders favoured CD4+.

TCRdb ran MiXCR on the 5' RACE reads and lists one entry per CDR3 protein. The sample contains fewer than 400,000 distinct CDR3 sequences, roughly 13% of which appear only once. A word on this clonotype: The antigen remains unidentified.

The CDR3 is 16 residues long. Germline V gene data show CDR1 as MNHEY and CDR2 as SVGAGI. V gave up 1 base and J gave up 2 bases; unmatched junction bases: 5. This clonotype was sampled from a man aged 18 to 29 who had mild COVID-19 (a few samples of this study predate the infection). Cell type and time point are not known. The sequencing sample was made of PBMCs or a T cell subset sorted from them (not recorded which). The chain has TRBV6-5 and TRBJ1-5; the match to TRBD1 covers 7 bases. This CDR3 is CASSYLTGLGNQPQHF. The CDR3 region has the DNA TGTGCCAGCAGTTACTTGACAGGGCTCGGCAATCAGCCCCAGCATTTT.